This TCR beta chain was sequenced in a study of shared clonotypes between healthy human individuals. General study points: An anticipated effect of sequencing depth on clonotype sharing among donors was recognized.

The V gene's germline CDR1 is SGHVS and CDR2 FQNEAQ. With 3 bases clipped from V and 7 bases from J, the junction kept 3 bases outside the gene matches. This CDR3 is 13 amino acids long. Recent vaccinations or acute infections were absent in the healthy HIV-negative adult donors. Adults of Caucasian background living in Nashville, Tennessee made up all donors. In regard to this clone: No antigen is known for it.

Clones were read by immunoSEQ multiplex PCR, and TCRdb kept only the in-frame ones, dropping some. The sample has just over 2,000,000 clones, around 95% seen once. The specimen was naive CD4+ T cells sorted from blood. The subset: CD45RA+ positively selected. The rearrangement links TRBV7-8 to TRBJ1-5; 7 nucleotides align to TRBD1. This receptor was taken from a man between 18 and 29 years old in good health. CDR3 DNA: TGTGCCAGCAGCTTCAGGGGGTACCAGCCCCAGCATTTT. Translated, it gives CASSFRGYQPQHF.